These T cell receptor beta chains were read from a single sample in a study of neurological immune-mediated disorders. A single record per CDR3 protein comes from TCRdb applying MiXCR to the 5' RACE reads. The data contain tens of thousands of distinct CDR3 sequences, 17% of them singletons. Material for sequencing was PBMCs. All receptors come from a woman aged 40-49 years in good health. Each CDR3 is given with its conserved first and last residue. Fields, in order: D gene, V gene, clone size, J gene, CDR3 protein, CDR3 DNA. A D gene is named only where the DNA matches it firmly. Rows may omit the clone size; those that give it use once, few, many or a size class.

>.|TRBV4-3|many|TRBJ1-3
CASSQDRGQGVGNTIYF
TGCGCCAGCAGCCAAGACAGGGGTCAGGGTGTGGGAAACACCATATATTTT
>TRBD1|TRBV7-8|many|TRBJ1-4
CASSAVQGAANEKLFF
TGTGCCAGCAGCGCCGTCCAGGGGGCGGCTAATGAAAAACTGTTTTTT
>TRBD1|TRBV5-1|many|TRBJ1-3
CASSVEGQGGGNTIYF
TGCGCCAGCAGCGTTGAAGGACAGGGAGGAGGAAACACCATATATTTT
>.|TRBV20-1|many|TRBJ1-1
CSATDRRANTEAFF
TGCAGTGCTACTGACAGGAGGGCGAACACTGAAGCTTTCTTT
>.|TRBV20-1|many|TRBJ1-2
CSAPRNQGDNTF
TGCAGTGCTCCTAGAAATCAGGGAGATAACACCTTC
>TRBD1|TRBV10-3|many|TRBJ2-1
CAIRGDRERQAYNEQFF
TGTGCCATCAGAGGGGACAGGGAGCGGCAGGCCTACAATGAGCAGTTCTTC
>.|TRBV5-1|few|TRBJ2-5
CASSFYICSHFRSLGGETQYF
TGCGCCAGCAGCTTCTACATCTGTTCCCACTTTAGATCCCTCGGGGGAGAGACCCAGTACTTC
>TRBD1|TRBV4-3|many|TRBJ2-5
CASSQGTGQETQYF
TGCGCCAGCAGCCAGGGGACAGGGCAAGAGACCCAGTACTTC
>.|TRBV27|many|TRBJ2-2
CASSFSRGLGELFF
TGTGCCAGCAGTTTCTCCAGGGGATTAGGGGAGCTGTTTTTT
>TRBD1|TRBV27|.|TRBJ1-6
CASSPGVRQGDYRPLHF
TGTGCCAGCAGTCCGGGGGTCCGACAGGGGGATTACCGTCCCCTCCACTTT
>.|TRBV3-2|many|TRBJ1-1
CASSQGRTGANTEAFF
TGTGCCAGCAGCCAAGGCCGGACAGGGGCGAACACTGAAGCTTTCTTT
>TRBD1|TRBV27|many|TRBJ2-1
CASSSGQGRQFF
TGTGCCAGCAGCTCCGGACAGGGTCGGCAGTTCTTC
>TRBD1|TRBV15|.|TRBJ2-2
CATTTRDRVGGELFF
TGTGCCACCACCACCCGGGACAGGGTCGGCGGGGAGCTGTTTTTT
>.|TRBV2|.|TRBJ2-1
CASSAVSYNEQFF
TGTGCCAGCAGTGCAGTGAGCTACAATGAGCAGTTCTTC
>.|TRBV20-1|many|TRBJ2-7
CSAGRDLTYEQYF
TGCAGTGCTGGACGGGATTTAACCTACGAGCAGTACTTC
>.|TRBV29-1|many|TRBJ2-7
CSVEGYNEQYF
TGCAGCGTTGAGGGGTACAACGAGCAGTACTTC
>TRBD1|TRBV5-1|many|TRBJ2-3
CASSAPWTGETDTQYF
TGCGCCAGCAGCGCCCCGTGGACAGGGGAAACAGATACGCAGTATTTT